These 6 T cell receptor beta chains were sequenced from one sample in a study of blood T cell repertoires in COVID-19. Some clones are missing from TCRdb's copy, which holds only in-frame ones; the method was immunoSEQ multiplex PCR. The table lists fewer than 120,000 clones, about 85% of them singletons. Sample: peripheral blood. These receptors were taken from a human donor in a cohort sampled during active COVID-19.

The chain is built from TRBV7-9 and TRBJ2-1, with D possibly being TRBD1 (6 bases). Germline V CDR1 and CDR2: SEHNR, FQNEAQ (reference sequence). This CDR3 spans 14 amino acids. V lost 3 bases and J 3 bases, leaving 9 bases between the germline ends. The CDR3 spells CASSFGTYYNEQFF. Written as DNA, the CDR3 is TGTGCCAGCAGCTTCGGGACATACTACAATGAGCAGTTCTTC.

This clone was seen just once. The V call is TRBV5-1, the J call TRBJ2-5, with unresolved D. Trimming left V 3 bases short and J 5 bases short, with 8 bases between. Germline V gene sequence: CDR1 SGHRS, CDR2 YFSETQ. The CDR3 is made up of 12 amino acids. Here the CDR3 reads CASSSTMETQYF. CDR3 DNA sequence: TGCGCCAGCAGCTCTACCATGGAGACCCAGTACTTC.

This clone showed up just a few times. The chain has TRBV7-6 and TRBJ2-1, with TRBD1 identical over 8 bases. J was trimmed by 2 bases and V by 5 bases; bases with no gene match: 8. Per the germline V gene, CDR1 is SGHVS and CDR2 is FNYEAQ. The CDR3 is 16 amino acids. The CDR3, as DNA: TGTGCCAGCAGCCAAGGACAGGGTAGGACCTACAATGAGCAGTTCTTC. Translation gives CASSQGQGRTYNEQFF.

The chain combines TRBV6-5 with TRBJ2-1; 9 bases map to TRBD2. The V segment lost 2 bases and the J segment 8 bases; nucleotides outside the gene matches: 7. Germline lookup yields CDR1 MNHEY and CDR2 SVGAGI. The CDR3 spans 15 residues. In nucleotides, the CDR3 is TGTGCCAGCAGTTACCCGCTAGCGGGACGTCATGAGCAGTTCTTC. Its protein is CASSYPLAGRHEQFF.

The chain recombines TRBV21-1 with TRBJ2-2; TRBD1, the table's D call, was not compared with the DNA. TRBV21-1 is annotated as a pseudogene. The CDR3 sequence is 16 residues long. This CDR3 is CASSPQGDPLGGELFF. The DNA for the CDR3 is TGTGCCAGCAGCCCCCAGGGGGACCCTCTTGGGGGGGAGCTGTTTTTT.

The CDR3 region is CASSNYRAPYYGYTF. For the CDR3, the DNA is TGTGCCAGCAGTAATTACAGGGCTCCCTACTATGGCTACACCTTC. The rearrangement joins TRBV28 to TRBJ1-2; weak D call: TRBD1 (6 bases). The V and J ends lost 5 bases and 3 bases respectively, with 16 bases between them. CDR1 and CDR2 (germline): MDHEN, SYDVKM. This CDR3 has 15 residues.